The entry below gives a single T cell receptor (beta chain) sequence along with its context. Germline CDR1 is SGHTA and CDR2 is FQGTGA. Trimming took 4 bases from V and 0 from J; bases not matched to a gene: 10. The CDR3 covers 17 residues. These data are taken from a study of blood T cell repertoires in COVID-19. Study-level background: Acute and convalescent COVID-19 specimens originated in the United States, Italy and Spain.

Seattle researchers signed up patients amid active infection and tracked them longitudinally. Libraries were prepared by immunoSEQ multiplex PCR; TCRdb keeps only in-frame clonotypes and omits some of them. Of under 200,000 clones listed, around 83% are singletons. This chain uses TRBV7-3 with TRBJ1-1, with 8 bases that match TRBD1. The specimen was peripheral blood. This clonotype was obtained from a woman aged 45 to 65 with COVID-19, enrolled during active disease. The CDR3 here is CASSSLGQGAMNTEAFF. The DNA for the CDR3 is TGTGCCAGCAGCTCCCTGGGGCAGGGGGCGATGAACACTGAAGCTTTCTTT.